The 7 T cell receptor beta chains in this list originate from one sample, sequenced in a study of T cell repertoires in cytomegalovirus infection. TCRdb redid the calling of the reads with MiXCR, one entry per CDR3 protein. The sample shows some 680,000 distinct CDR3 sequences, 35% to 40% of them seen only once. The sequencing sample was made of PBMCs. All receptors derive from a human donor in good health (CMV status not recorded). Some clones in this sample may be carry-over from other donors' samples.

The V gene is TRBV7-2, the J gene TRBJ1-2; D remains ambiguous. Trimming pared 1 base from V and 4 bases from J, leaving 13 bases between. Germline CDR1 reads SGHTA; CDR2 reads FQGNSA. The length of the CDR3 is 15 residues. The CDR3 DNA reads as TGTGCCAGCAGCTTAGGGCACGGTATCCTCTATGGCTACACCTTC. As protein: CASSLGHGILYGYTF.

Points on this clonotype: The conserved phenylalanine or tryptophan is not found at the CDR3 terminus, so this likely reflects a read error. The gene calls are TRBV7-2 and TRBJ2-5; the D is unclear. With 3 bases removed from V and 4 bases from J, the gap between germline ends came to 6 bases. CDR3 length: 12 amino acids. Germline CDR1 is SGHTA and CDR2 is FQGNSA. The CDR3 DNA sequence: TGTGCCAGCAGCTTTCGCGGAGAGACCCAGTACCTC. This sequence encodes CASSFRGETQYL.

The chain links TRBV5-1 to TRBJ1-6; 10 bases are a match to TRBD1. The V gene end was trimmed by 0 bases and the J gene end by 7 bases; junction bases not matched to a gene: 10. Per the germline V gene, CDR1 is SGHRS and CDR2 is YFSETQ. This CDR3 region has 18 residues. The CDR3 DNA follows: TGCGCCAGCAGCTTGGGGTCTCGGCGGACAGGGGGAAATTCACCCCTCCACTTT. Translation gives CASSLGSRRTGGNSPLHF.

V is TRBV19 and J is TRBJ2-7, with D perhaps being TRBD1 or TRBD2 (5 bases each). With 5 bases removed from V and 2 bases from J, the gap between germline ends came to 10 bases. In germline, CDR1 is LNHDA, CDR2 SQIVND (reference sequence). The CDR3 length is 13 residues. DNA for the CDR3: TGTGCCAGTAGTTGGGGACGCGCCTACGAGCAGTACTTC. This encodes CASSWGRAYEQYF.

A few counts support this clonotype. This chain uses TRBV7-2 with TRBJ2-7; D may correspond to TRBD1 or TRBD2 (5 bases each). V was trimmed by 4 bases and J by 4 bases, leaving 11 bases between them. Germline V gene sequence: CDR1 SGHTA, CDR2 FQGNSA. This CDR3 contains 13 residues. The CDR3 DNA reads TGTGCCAGCAGCTCGGGACGCTTGTACGAGCAGTACTTC. The encoded protein is CASSSGRLYEQYF. Full variable domain (outside the CDR3, taken from reference TRBV7-2 and TRBJ2-7): GAGVSQSPSNKVTEKGKDVELRCDPISGHTALYWYRQSLGQGLEFLIYFQGNSAPDKSGLPSDRFSAERTGGSVSTLTIQRTQQEDSAVYLCASSSGRLYEQYFGPGTRLTVT.

This chain joins TRBV6-2 or TRBV6-3 and TRBJ2-3, with TRBD2 matching 9 bases. V lost 6 bases and J lost 5; bases outside the gene matches: 9. The germline gives CDR1 MNHEY, CDR2 SVGEGT. The CDR3 runs 15 residues. Here the CDR3 reads CASRLTAGGRDTQYF. The CDR3 DNA sequence: TGTGCCAGCAGGCTAACAGCGGGGGGCAGAGATACGCAGTATTTT.

The chain links TRBV7-8 to TRBJ2-7, with D perhaps matching TRBD2 (6 bases). V was trimmed by 0 bases and J by 9 bases, leaving 18 bases between them. This CDR3 contains 15 residues. Germline loops: CDR1 SGHVS, CDR2 FQNEAQ. CDR3 nucleotide sequence: TGTGCCAGCAGCTTAGCTGCGGGGTCCGGGGCCGCGCAGTACTTC. This translates into CASSLAAGSGAAQYF.